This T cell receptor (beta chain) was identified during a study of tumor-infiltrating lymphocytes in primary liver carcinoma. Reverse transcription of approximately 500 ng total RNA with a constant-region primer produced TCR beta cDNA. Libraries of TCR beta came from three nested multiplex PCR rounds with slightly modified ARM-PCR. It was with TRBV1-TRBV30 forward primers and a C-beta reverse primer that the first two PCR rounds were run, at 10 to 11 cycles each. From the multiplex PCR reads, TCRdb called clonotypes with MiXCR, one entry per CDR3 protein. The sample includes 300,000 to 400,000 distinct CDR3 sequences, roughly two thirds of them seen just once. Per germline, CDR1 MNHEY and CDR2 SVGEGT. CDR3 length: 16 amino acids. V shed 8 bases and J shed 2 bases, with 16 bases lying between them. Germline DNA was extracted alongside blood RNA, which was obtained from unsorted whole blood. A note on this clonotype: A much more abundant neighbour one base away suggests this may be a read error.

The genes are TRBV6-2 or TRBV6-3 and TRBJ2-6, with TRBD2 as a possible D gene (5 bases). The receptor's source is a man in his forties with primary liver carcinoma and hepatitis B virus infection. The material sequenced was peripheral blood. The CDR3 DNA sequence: TGTGCCAGCCGAAAAACCGGGAAGGCTGGGGCCAACGTCCTGACTTTC. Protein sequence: CASRKTGKAGANVLTF.